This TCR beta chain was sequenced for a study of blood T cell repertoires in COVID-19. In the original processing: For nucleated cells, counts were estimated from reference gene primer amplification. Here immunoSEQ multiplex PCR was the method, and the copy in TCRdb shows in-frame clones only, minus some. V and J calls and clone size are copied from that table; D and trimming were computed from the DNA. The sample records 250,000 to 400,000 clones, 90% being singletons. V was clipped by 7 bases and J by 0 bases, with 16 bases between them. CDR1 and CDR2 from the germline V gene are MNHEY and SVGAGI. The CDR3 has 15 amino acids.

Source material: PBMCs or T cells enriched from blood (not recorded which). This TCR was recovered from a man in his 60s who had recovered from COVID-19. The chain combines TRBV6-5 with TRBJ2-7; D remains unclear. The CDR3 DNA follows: TGTGCCAGCAACGACCACGGCCGGAGCTCCTACGAGCAGTACTTC. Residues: CASNDHGRSSYEQYF.